A selection of T cell receptor beta chains follows, all from one sample in a study of T cells after posttransplantation cyclophosphamide. Clones were read by immunoSEQ multiplex PCR, and TCRdb kept only the in-frame ones, dropping some. The profile covers some 53,000 clones, with roughly 84% appearing a single time and approximately 2.6% taken by the ten largest. Sequences were obtained from PBMCs. Receptors originate from a young man with a blood cancer, CMV-positive, and with a related stem cell donor. Each CDR3 is given with its conserved first and last residue. The D gene is left open where the match is weak. Expanded clones are given a class, and other clones once, few, many or no size at all.

D gene: TRBD1; V gene: TRBV5-1; J gene: TRBJ2-5; clone size: .; CDR3 protein: CASSPTGKETQYF; CDR3 DNA: TGCGCCAGCAGCCCGACAGGGAAAGAGACCCAGTACTTC
D gene: .; V gene: TRBV18; J gene: TRBJ2-6; clone size: .; CDR3 protein: CASSPPTAAGANVLTF; CDR3 DNA: TGTGCCAGCTCACCACCAACAGCAGCTGGGGCCAACGTCCTGACTTTC
D gene: .; V gene: TRBV25-1; J gene: TRBJ2-3; clone size: .; CDR3 protein: CASSEERSTDTQYF; CDR3 DNA: TGTGCCAGCAGTGAAGAACGGAGCACAGATACGCAGTATTTT
D gene: TRBD2; V gene: TRBV19; J gene: TRBJ2-7; clone size: .; CDR3 protein: CASRHRDYLYEQYF; CDR3 DNA: TGTGCCAGTAGGCACCGGGACTACCTCTACGAGCAGTACTTC
D gene: TRBD2; V gene: TRBV7-6; J gene: TRBJ2-7; clone size: few; CDR3 protein: CASSLGLAGDEQYF; CDR3 DNA: TGTGCCAGCAGCCTCGGACTAGCTGGCGACGAGCAGTACTTC
D gene: TRBD2; V gene: TRBV9; J gene: TRBJ2-1; clone size: .; CDR3 protein: CASSPEGLAGLQYNEQFF; CDR3 DNA: TGTGCCAGCAGCCCCGAGGGGCTAGCGGGTCTCCAATACAATGAGCAGTTCTTC
D gene: TRBD1; V gene: TRBV19; J gene: TRBJ2-7; clone size: .; CDR3 protein: CASSTGDRSRVVQYF; CDR3 DNA: TGTGCCAGTAGTACTGGGGACAGGTCCCGAGTTGTCCAGTACTTC
D gene: .; V gene: TRBV7-8; J gene: TRBJ2-1; clone size: .; CDR3 protein: CASSLVRRNEQFF; CDR3 DNA: TGTGCCAGCAGCTTAGTTCGTAGAAATGAGCAGTTCTTC
D gene: TRBD2; V gene: TRBV12-5; J gene: TRBJ2-2; clone size: .; CDR3 protein: CASAPLAGGTGELFF; CDR3 DNA: TGTGCTAGTGCCCCCCTAGCGGGAGGAACCGGGGAGCTGTTTTTT
D gene: .; V gene: TRBV4-1; J gene: TRBJ2-7; clone size: few; CDR3 protein: CASSRVGVSATPYEQYF; CDR3 DNA: TGCGCCAGCAGCCGGGTCGGAGTGTCGGCGACTCCCTACGAGCAGTACTTC